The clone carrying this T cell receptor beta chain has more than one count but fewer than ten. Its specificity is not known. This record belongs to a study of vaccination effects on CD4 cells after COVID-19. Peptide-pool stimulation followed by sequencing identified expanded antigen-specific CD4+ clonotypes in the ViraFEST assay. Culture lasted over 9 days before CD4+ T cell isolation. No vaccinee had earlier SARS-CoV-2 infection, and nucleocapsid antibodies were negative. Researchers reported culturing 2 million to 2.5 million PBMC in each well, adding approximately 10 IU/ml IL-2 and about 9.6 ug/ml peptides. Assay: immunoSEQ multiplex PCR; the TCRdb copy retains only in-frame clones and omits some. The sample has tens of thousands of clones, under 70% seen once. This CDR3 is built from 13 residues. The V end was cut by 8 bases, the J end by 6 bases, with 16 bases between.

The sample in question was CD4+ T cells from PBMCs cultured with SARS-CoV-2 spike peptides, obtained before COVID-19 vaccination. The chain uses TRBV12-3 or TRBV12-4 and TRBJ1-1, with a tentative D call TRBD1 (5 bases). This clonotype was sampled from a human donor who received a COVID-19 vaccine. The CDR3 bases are TGTGCCAGCCTGGGACGGCCTGTTTCTGAAGCTTTCTTT. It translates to CASLGRPVSEAFF.